The clone carrying this TCR beta chain has a count of ten or more. Construction of the TCRbeta library involved unique molecular identifiers. TCRdb re-called the PCR reads through MiXCR, storing one row per CDR3 protein. The top ten hold approximately 13% of the sample, which has over 150,000 distinct CDR3 sequences, less than 15% seen once. This record belongs to a study of T-cell reconstitution after alpha-beta-depleted transplantation in children. The sequencing used PBMCs from the stem cell graft donor, collected from the stem cell graft. The receptor was isolated from a human donor who donated a stem cell graft to a child with acute lymphoblastic leukemia.

The CDR3 spells CASRSRTQGGSPLHF. CDR3 DNA sequence: TGTGCCAGCAGAAGTAGGACGCAGGGGGGCTCACCCCTCCACTTT. The rearrangement uses TRBV12-3 or TRBV12-4 and TRBJ1-6, with 7 bases identical to TRBD1. This CDR3 comprises 15 residues. Trimming removed 6 bases from V and 10 bases from J; junction bases left unmatched: 12.